This TCR beta chain emerged from a study of T cells in Graves' hyperthyroidism and ophthalmopathy. Regarding the study as a whole: A median about 7 months before onset, the model predicted ophthalmopathy.

Per germline, CDR1 MNHEY and CDR2 SMNVEV (reference sequence). The trim removed 6 bases at V and 1 base at J, leaving 7 bases unmatched. The CDR3 consists of 15 residues. As concerns this clonotype: The antigen remains undetermined.

The CDR3 regions of TCR beta were amplified from RNA transcripts. The HTBI set primed first-round TCR CDR3 RT-PCR. Via MiXCR, TCRdb re-called the multiplex PCR reads, giving one row per CDR3 protein. The sample carries about 640,000 distinct CDR3 sequences, less than 25% recorded once. The clonotype comes from a man in his thirties or forties with Graves' ophthalmopathy. Source material: blood. The gene calls are TRBV27 and TRBJ2-7, with 9 bases aligning to TRBD2. CDR3 DNA sequence: TGTGCCAGCAGGTACCGAGCGGGAGGATCCTACGAGCAGTACTTC. Its protein product is CASRYRAGGSYEQYF.